The clone carrying this T cell receptor (beta chain) was found many times. The data were obtained in a study of T cells in Graves' hyperthyroidism and ophthalmopathy. V shed 3 bases, J shed 5 bases, and the junction held 5 bases outside the gene matches. Germline CDR1 SNHLY, CDR2 FYNNEI. The CDR3 has 15 residues. RNA transcripts served as the template for amplifying TCR beta CDR3 regions. HTBI primers were employed in a first-round RT-PCR of the TCR CDR3. TCRdb recomputed calls from the multiplex PCR reads with MiXCR, one row per CDR3 protein. The repertoire includes approximately 490,000 distinct CDR3 sequences, about 20% of them detected once, and under 55% sits in the top ten.

The sequenced material came from blood. This receptor was taken from a woman aged 70-85 years with Graves' ophthalmopathy. The rearrangement uses TRBV2 and TRBJ2-2, with 8 bases that match TRBD1. The CDR3 protein is CASSESRQGTGELFF. The CDR3 coding sequence is TGTGCCAGCAGTGAGTCTCGACAGGGGACCGGGGAGCTGTTTTTT. The complete variable domain, with remaining parts taken from reference TRBV2 and TRBJ2-2, reads EPEVTQTPSHQVTQMGQEVILRCVPISNHLYFYWYRQILGQKVEFLVSFYNNEISEKSEIFDDQFSVERPDGSNFTLKIRSTKLEDSAMYFCASSESRQGTGELFFGEGSRLTVL.